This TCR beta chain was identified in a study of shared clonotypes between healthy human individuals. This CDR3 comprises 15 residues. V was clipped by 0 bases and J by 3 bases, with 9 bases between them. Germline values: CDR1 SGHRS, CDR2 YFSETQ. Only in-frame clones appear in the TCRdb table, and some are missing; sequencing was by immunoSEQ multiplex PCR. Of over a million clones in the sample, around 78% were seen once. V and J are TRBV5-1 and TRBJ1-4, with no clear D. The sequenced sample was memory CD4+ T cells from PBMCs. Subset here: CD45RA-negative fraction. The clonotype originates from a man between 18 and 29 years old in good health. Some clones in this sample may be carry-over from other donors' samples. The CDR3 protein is CASSLAPLSNEKLFF. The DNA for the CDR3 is TGCGCCAGCAGCTTGGCACCCCTTTCTAATGAAAAACTGTTTTTT.